This T cell receptor (beta chain) was captured by sequencing in a study of early T cells in non-severe SARS-CoV-2 infection. A single record per CDR3 protein comes from TCRdb applying MiXCR to the 5' RACE reads. The repertoire consists of around 66,000 distinct CDR3 sequences, with roughly 13% occurring once and the leading ten covering about 8.5%. Trimming left V 4 bases short and J 6 bases short, with 16 bases between. This CDR3 has 14 residues. Germline V CDR1 and CDR2: MNHEY, SMNVEV (reference sequence). The chain uses TRBV27 and TRBJ2-7; TRBD1 or TRBD2 may be the D gene (5 bases each). What was sequenced was whole blood. The source of this sequence is an adult who was a healthcare worker with PCR-confirmed SARS-CoV-2 infection or an uninfected control (not recorded which). This CDR3 reads CASSSTGTTSEQYF. CDR3 DNA: TGTGCCAGCAGTTCTACCGGGACGACGAGCGAGCAGTACTTC.